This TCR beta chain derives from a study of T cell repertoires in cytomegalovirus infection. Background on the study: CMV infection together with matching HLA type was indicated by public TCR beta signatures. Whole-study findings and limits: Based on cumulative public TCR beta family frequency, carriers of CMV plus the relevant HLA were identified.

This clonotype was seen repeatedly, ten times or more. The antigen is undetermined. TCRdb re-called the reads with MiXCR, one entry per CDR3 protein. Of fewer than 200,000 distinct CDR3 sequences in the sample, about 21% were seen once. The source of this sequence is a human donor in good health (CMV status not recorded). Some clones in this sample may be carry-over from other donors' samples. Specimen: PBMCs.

Written as DNA, the CDR3 is TGTGCCAGCAGCTCGGGATCTCCCCAGTACTTC. Amino acid sequence: CASSSGSPQYF. The J gene is TRBJ2-5, the V gene TRBV7-2, with a tentative D call TRBD2 (5 bases). This CDR3 comprises 11 residues. Deletions cut 4 bases from V and 9 bases from J, with 9 bases between. Germline assignment: CDR1 SGHTA and CDR2 FQGNSA.